Below are 16 T cell receptor beta chains sequenced from a single sample in a study of blood T cell repertoires in COVID-19. Data came from immunoSEQ multiplex PCR; TCRdb stores just in-frame clones and leaves some out. The top ten hold over 3% of the sample, which has about 51,000 clones, 91% seen once. The sequenced material came from peripheral blood. The receptor set was obtained from a man aged 50 to 59 with acute or convalescent COVID-19.

The V and J genes are TRBV10-3 and TRBJ2-5; D is possibly TRBD1 (5 bases). The germline V gene has CDR1 ENHRY and CDR2 SYGVKD. This CDR3 region has 13 residues. V was trimmed by 10 bases and J by 1 base, leaving 13 bases between them. This CDR3 is CANRRDPQETQYF. DNA for the CDR3: TGTGCCAACCGCAGGGATCCCCAAGAGACCCAGTACTTC.

This chain links TRBV5-4 with TRBJ1-1, with 8 bases that match TRBD1. J was trimmed by 4 bases and V by 4 bases; bases with no gene match: 6. The length of the CDR3 is 14 residues. Germline CDR1 reads SGHNT; CDR2 reads YYREEE (reference sequence). CDR3 in amino acids: CASSLQGGGTEAFF. The DNA for the CDR3 is TGTGCCAGCAGCCTACAGGGGGGTGGCACTGAAGCTTTCTTT.

The DNA for the CDR3 is TGCGCCAGTACCGTGGACAGCATTAACACCGGGGAGCTGTTTTTT. Amino acids: CASTVDSINTGELFF. The V call is TRBV5-1, the J call TRBJ2-2, with a tentative D call TRBD1 (6 bases). The V and J ends lost 8 bases and 2 bases respectively, with 16 bases between them. This CDR3 spans 15 amino acids. CDR1 is SGHRS and CDR2 is YFSETQ in the germline V gene. The full variable domain, with the rest looked up from reference TRBV5-1 and TRBJ2-2, is KAGVTQTPRYLIKTRGQQVTLSCSPISGHRSVSWYQQTPGQGLQFLFEYFSETQRNKGNFPGRFSGRQFSNSRSEMNVSTLELGDSALYLCASTVDSINTGELFFGEGSRLTVL.

The V gene is TRBV5-1, the J gene TRBJ1-3, with 10 bases matching TRBD1. Looked up from germline, CDR1 is SGHRS and CDR2 is YFSETQ. The V gene end was trimmed by 4 bases and the J gene end by 6 bases; junction bases not matched to a gene: 10. The length of the CDR3 is 16 residues. The CDR3 loop is CASSKGQGIIENTIYF. The DNA for the CDR3 is TGCGCCAGCAGCAAGGGACAGGGGATTATTGAAAACACCATATATTTT.

The chain combines TRBV7-8 with TRBJ2-5; TRBD1 is a possible D gene (6 bases). CDR3 length: 14 residues. V was clipped by 4 bases and J by 2 bases, with 11 bases between them. Germline values: CDR1 SGHVS, CDR2 FQNEAQ. As DNA, the CDR3 is TGTGCCAGCAGCTCCGGACAGATACAAGAGACCCAGTACTTC. It is translated as CASSSGQIQETQYF. The full variable domain, its missing parts supplied by reference TRBV7-8 and TRBJ2-5, is GAGVSQSPRYKVAKRGQDVALRCDPISGHVSLFWYQQALGQGPEFLTYFQNEAQLDKSGLPSDRFFAERPEGSVSTLKIQRTQQEDSAVYLCASSSGQIQETQYFGPGTRLLVL.

The V gene is TRBV30, the J gene TRBJ2-1; D is unclear. The germline CDR1 and CDR2 sequences are GTSNPN and SVGIG (reference sequence). CDR3 length equals 11 residues. V was pared by 5 bases and J by 9 bases, with 11 bases between. CDR3 loop: CAWGNSVEQFF. CDR3 sequence (DNA): TGTGCCTGGGGTAATAGTGTTGAGCAGTTCTTC.

The sample holds one count of this clone. The V gene is TRBV10-1, the J gene TRBJ2-2; 7 nucleotides align to TRBD1. V trimming: 7 bases; J trimming: 6 bases; junction bases outside the gene matches: 8. Germline V CDR1 and CDR2: WNHNN, SYGVQD (reference sequence). The CDR3 spans 14 residues. CDR3 residues: CASKLDRRAGELFF. The CDR3 DNA reads TGCGCCAGCAAACTGGACAGGCGCGCCGGGGAGCTGTTTTTT.

The CDR3 here is CASRSGGSGEQYF. The CDR3 nucleotides read TGCGCCAGCAGGTCAGGGGGCTCAGGAGAGCAGTACTTC. The rearrangement uses TRBV5-1 and TRBJ2-7, with 8 bases identical to TRBD1. The CDR3 is 13 amino acids. Trimming at V came to 5 bases and at J to 7 bases, leaving 8 bases not matched to a gene. Germline CDR1 and CDR2: SGHRS and YFSETQ.

V is TRBV3-1 (or the pseudogene TRBV3-2) and J is TRBJ1-2; perhaps TRBD1 as D (6 bases). CDR3 size: 14 residues. Germline CDR1 reads LGHDT; CDR2 reads YNNKEL (reference sequence). V was trimmed by 1 base and J by 8 bases, leaving 14 bases between them. DNA of the CDR3: TGTGCCAGCAGCCAAGGGACAGCCTCGATGGGCTACACCTTC. It codes for CASSQGTASMGYTF.

The chain links TRBV7-2 to TRBJ2-3; D not certain. CDR1 and CDR2 (germline): SGHTA, FQGNSA. The CDR3 is 13 amino acids. Trimming left V 3 bases short and J 0 bases short, with 4 bases between. CDR3: CASSFQSTDTQYF. In DNA, the CDR3 is TGTGCCAGCAGCTTTCAAAGCACAGATACGCAGTATTTT.

V usage is TRBV19 and J usage is TRBJ1-4; no reliable D call. Looked up from germline, CDR1 is LNHDA and CDR2 is SQIVND (reference sequence). Trimming shortened V by 5 bases and J by 7 bases, and 11 bases separated the two germline ends. The CDR3 extends over 13 amino acids. The CDR3 bases are TGTGCCAGTAGTGAACAGTACTCTGAAAAACTGTTTTTT. This translates into CASSEQYSEKLFF.

The CDR3 here is CASSLWSAMNTEAFF. DNA of the CDR3: TGTGCCAGCAGCTTATGGTCTGCTATGAACACTGAAGCTTTCTTT. The chain recombines TRBV7-2 with TRBJ1-1; D uncertain. Germline V gene lookup returns CDR1 SGHTA and CDR2 FQGNSA. CDR3 length equals 15 residues. Trimming took off 2 bases at V and 0 bases at J, with 10 bases between the two ends.

V and J are TRBV12-5 and TRBJ2-7, with D perhaps matching TRBD1 (6 bases). The germline gives CDR1 LGHNT, CDR2 FRNRAP. This CDR3 is 13 amino acids long. V was pared by 6 bases and J by 3 bases, with 12 bases between. The DNA for the CDR3 is TGTGCTAGTGGGACAGGATGGCTCTACGAGCAGTACTTC. Amino acids: CASGTGWLYEQYF.

The rearrangement joins TRBV7-2 to TRBJ2-7; 7 bases are shared with TRBD1. V lost 2 bases and J lost 6; bases outside the gene matches: 4. The CDR3 runs to 13 residues. The germline V gene has CDR1 SGHTA and CDR2 FQGNSA. CDR3 sequence (DNA): TGTGCCAGCAGCTTACCCTCAGGGGGCGAGCAGTACTTC. Translated, it gives CASSLPSGGEQYF.

V and J are TRBV24-1 and TRBJ2-2, with TRBD2 identical over 8 bases. V was pared by 9 bases and J by 7 bases, with 12 bases of the junction left unmatched. The CDR3 runs to 15 residues. Germline values: CDR1 KGHDR, CDR2 SFDVKD. The chain's CDR3 is CATGPGGGPIGELFF. CDR3 bases: TGTGCCACCGGGCCGGGCGGGGGGCCAATCGGGGAGCTGTTTTTT.

The chain links TRBV3-1 (or the pseudogene TRBV3-2) to TRBJ1-2; 8 bases align to TRBD1. The germline CDR1 and CDR2 sequences are LGHDT and YNNKEL (reference sequence). This CDR3 has 15 residues. The J segment lost 5 bases and the V segment lost 0 bases, leaving 5 bases of the junction unmatched. CDR3 sequence: CASSQDWQGAYGYTF. The CDR3 region has the DNA TGTGCCAGCAGCCAAGATTGGCAGGGGGCGTATGGCTACACCTTC.